Presented here are 18 T cell receptor beta chains from one specimen sequenced in a study of early T cells in non-severe SARS-CoV-2 infection. TCRdb reprocessed the 5' RACE reads with MiXCR, giving one entry per CDR3 protein. The sample has 45,000 or so distinct CDR3 sequences, approximately 11% seen once. Material: whole blood. These receptors were collected from an adult who was a healthcare worker with PCR-confirmed SARS-CoV-2 infection or an uninfected control (not recorded which).

This clonotype was seen ten or more times. The chain joins TRBV20-1 to TRBJ2-7; D might be TRBD2 (7 bases). CDR1 and CDR2 (germline): DFQATT, SNEGSKA (reference sequence). The length of the CDR3 is 16 residues. Trimming removed 1 base at V and 2 bases at J, with 18 bases between. The CDR3 DNA sequence: TGCAGTGCTAGAGTCTCGAGGGGGGGGCGAACCTACGAGCAGTACTTC. It translates to CSARVSRGGRTYEQYF.

This clonotype was counted ten times or more. The J gene is TRBJ1-2, the V gene TRBV19; weak D call: TRBD1 (5 bases). CDR3 size: 14 residues. Germline V lookup: CDR1 LNHDA, CDR2 SQIVND (reference sequence). The germline V and J ends were trimmed by 2 bases and 8 bases, with 15 bases remaining between them. The CDR3 nucleotides are TGTGCCAGTAGTATACAGGGAGTTGGTCAAGGCTACACCTTC. Amino acids: CASSIQGVGQGYTF. Full variable domain (remainder filled in from reference TRBV19 and TRBJ1-2): DGGITQSPKYLFRKEGQNVTLSCEQNLNHDAMYWYRQDPGQGLRLIYYSQIVNDFQKGDIAEGYSVSREKKESFPLTVTSAQKNPTAFYLCASSIQGVGQGYTFGSGTRLTVV.

This clonotype was counted only a few times. The chain employs TRBV28 and TRBJ1-5; 7 positions agree with TRBD1. CDR3 length equals 13 residues. CDR1 is MDHEN and CDR2 is SYDVKM in the germline V gene. Trimming at V came to 4 bases and at J to 6 bases, leaving 3 bases not matched to a gene. The CDR3 here is CASSYRQGQPQHF. The CDR3 bases are TGTGCCAGCAGTTACCGACAGGGTCAGCCCCAGCATTTT.

This clonotype was counted at least ten times. The V and J genes are TRBV9 and TRBJ2-7, with 11 positions matching TRBD1. This CDR3 region has 15 residues. The V and J ends lost 2 bases and 1 base, in that order; junction bases with no gene match: 2. Germline CDR1 reads SGDLS; CDR2 reads YYNGEE. The CDR3 sequence: CASSVGQGVSYEQYF. The CDR3 DNA is TGTGCCAGCAGCGTGGGACAGGGGGTTTCCTACGAGCAGTACTTC.

The sample holds a few counts of this clonotype. The germline gene is not matched at one end of the junction; a read error may be the cause. V is TRBV7-7 and J is TRBJ2-7; 10 nucleotides align to TRBD1. Per the germline V gene, CDR1 is SSHAT and CDR2 is FNYEAQ (reference sequence). This CDR3 contains 15 residues. CDR3 amino acids: CASSLMGTGAGEQYF. The CDR3 DNA is TGTGCTAGCAGCTTAATGGGGACAGGGGCCGGGGAGCAGTACTTC.

This clonotype occurred many times. The chain is built from TRBV7-8 and TRBJ1-1, with TRBD1 identical over 9 bases. Trimming took 0 bases from V and 7 from J; bases not matched to a gene: 9. Germline V CDR1 and CDR2: SGHVS, FQNEAQ. The CDR3 is made up of 16 amino acids. The CDR3 nucleotides read TGTGCCAGCAGCTTAGCAGTGACAGGGGGGAAGAGTGAAGCTTTCTTT. This codes for CASSLAVTGGKSEAFF.

The chain carries TRBV6-2 or TRBV6-3 and TRBJ2-3, with 7 bases identical to TRBD1. The CDR3 runs 14 residues. Germline V CDR1 and CDR2: MNHEY, SVGEGT. V gave up 6 bases and J gave up 4 bases; unmatched junction bases: 7. The CDR3 DNA follows: TGTGCCAGCAGCTCCCGACAGGGATCAGATACGCAGTATTTT. It yields the protein CASSSRQGSDTQYF.

This clonotype was seen many times. The rearrangement uses TRBV19 and TRBJ2-5; D tentatively reads TRBD1 or TRBD2 (5 bases each). The CDR3 loop spans 15 amino acids. The V gene lost 4 bases and the J gene lost 2 bases, with 14 bases spanning the gap. CDR1 and CDR2 (germline): LNHDA, SQIVND (reference sequence). The CDR3, as DNA: TGTGCCAGTAGTACCCTAGGGACCGGTCAAGAGACCCAGTACTTC. Its translation is CASSTLGTGQETQYF.

This clonotype was counted ten times or more. The chain joins TRBV7-2 to TRBJ2-5; D could derive from TRBD1 or TRBD2 (6 bases each). The CDR3 length is 15 residues. Per the germline V gene, CDR1 is SGHTA and CDR2 is FQGNSA. V was clipped by 5 bases and J by 4 bases, with 17 bases between them. The CDR3: CASSAPGAGRETQYF. The DNA for the CDR3 is TGTGCCAGCAGCGCCCCGGGGGCGGGGAGAGAGACCCAGTACTTC. Complete variable domain (other parts from reference TRBV7-2 and TRBJ2-5): GAGVSQSPSNKVTEKGKDVELRCDPISGHTALYWYRQSLGQGLEFLIYFQGNSAPDKSGLPSDRFSAERTGGSVSTLTIQRTQQEDSAVYLCASSAPGAGRETQYFGPGTRLLVL.

There are a few counts of this clonotype. The gene calls are TRBV18 and TRBJ2-5; D gene ambiguous. CDR1 is KGHSH and CDR2 is LQKENI in the germline V gene. The CDR3 sequence is 16 residues long. V lost 2 bases to trimming and J lost 4 bases, with 17 bases between them. The CDR3 is CASSPLAWFDGETQYF. The CDR3 coding sequence is TGTGCCAGCTCACCATTAGCATGGTTTGATGGAGAGACCCAGTACTTC.

J is TRBJ1-1 and V is TRBV20-1; D may be TRBD1 (6 bases). V gave up 6 bases and J gave up 3 bases, with 20 bases separating them. The CDR3 loop spans 15 amino acids. Germline assignment: CDR1 DFQATT and CDR2 SNEGSKA (reference sequence). The CDR3: CSAVRGSRPDTEAFF. The CDR3 DNA is TGCAGTGCCGTCAGGGGCTCCAGGCCAGACACTGAAGCTTTCTTT.

This clonotype was observed a handful of times. The V call is TRBV7-3, the J call TRBJ2-6, with D unclear. The CDR3 runs 16 residues. Germline V gene sequence: CDR1 SGHTA, CDR2 FQGTGA. V gave up 5 bases and J gave up 0 bases, with 11 bases separating them. CDR3 in amino acids: CASSPSVYSGANVLTF. CDR3 nucleotides: TGTGCCAGCAGCCCCTCAGTTTACTCTGGGGCCAACGTCCTGACTTTC.

V and J are TRBV5-4 and TRBJ1-1; D might be TRBD1 (5 bases). Trimming shortened V by 0 bases and J by 1 base, and 10 bases separated the two germline ends. Germline assignment: CDR1 SGHNT and CDR2 YYREEE (reference sequence). The CDR3 sequence is 15 residues long. CDR3 residues: CASSLEGPWNTEAFF. The CDR3 nucleotides are TGTGCCAGCAGCTTGGAGGGACCGTGGAACACTGAAGCTTTCTTT.

Sample share makes this clonotype medium-sized (0.01 to 0.1%). CDR3 in DNA: TGTGCCAGCAGTGGACTAGCGGTCACAGATACGCAGTATTTT. This gives the protein CASSGLAVTDTQYF. The chain employs TRBV2 and TRBJ2-3; 9 bases are a match to TRBD2. Germline CDR1 and CDR2: SNHLY and FYNNEI. This CDR3 is 14 amino acids long. J was trimmed by 2 bases and V by 4 bases; bases with no gene match: 1. The complete variable domain, with remaining parts taken from reference TRBV2 and TRBJ2-3, reads EPEVTQTPSHQVTQMGQEVILRCVPISNHLYFYWYRQILGQKVEFLVSFYNNEISEKSEIFDDQFSVERPDGSNFTLKIRSTKLEDSAMYFCASSGLAVTDTQYFGPGTRLTVL.

The chain carries TRBV30 and TRBJ2-7; D ambiguous. The length of the CDR3 is 16 residues. V lost 5 bases to trimming and J lost 4 bases, with 24 bases between them. CDR1 is GTSNPN, CDR2 SVGIG, per germline (reference sequence). The CDR3 protein is CAWGLPGRTRVYEQYF. The CDR3 DNA reads TGTGCCTGGGGCCTACCCGGTCGGACCCGTGTATACGAGCAGTACTTC. Together with reference TRBV30 and TRBJ2-7, the CDR3 gives the full variable domain: SQTIHQWPATLVQPVGSPLSLECTVEGTSNPNLYWYRQAAGRGLQLLFYSVGIGQISSEVPQNLSASRPQDRQFILSSKKLLLSDSGFYLCAWGLPGRTRVYEQYFGPGTRLTVT.

The chain is built from TRBV10-3 and TRBJ2-1; D tentatively reads TRBD1 or TRBD2 (5 bases each). Germline CDR1 reads ENHRY; CDR2 reads SYGVKD. This CDR3 contains 14 residues. V was clipped by 7 bases and J by 2 bases, with 12 bases between them. CDR3 nucleotides: TGTGCCATCAAGGGGCAGGAGGCCTACAATGAGCAGTTCTTC. Encoded protein: CAIKGQEAYNEQFF.

This clonotype was observed many times. The CDR3 DNA reads TGTGCCAGCAGCCCCAACTGGTGGCGAGGGGACTCCTACGAGCAGTACTTC. Its translation: CASSPNWWRGDSYEQYF. The rearrangement links TRBV14 to TRBJ2-7; perhaps D is TRBD1 or TRBD2 (5 bases each). Germline assignment: CDR1 SGHDN and CDR2 FVKESK. V was pared by 4 bases and J by 0 bases, with 19 bases between. The length of the CDR3 is 17 residues.

The chain employs TRBV12-3 or TRBV12-4 and TRBJ2-1; weak D call: TRBD2 (5 bases). V lost 1 base and J 2 bases, leaving 15 bases between the germline ends. The CDR3 totals 17 residues. CDR3 region: CASSLGLLGAAYNEQFF. The CDR3 nucleotides are TGTGCCAGCAGTTTAGGCCTACTAGGAGCCGCCTACAATGAGCAGTTCTTC.